This T cell receptor (beta chain) is drawn from a study of CXCR3-negative and CXCR3-positive naive CD8 T cells. Study results and limitations: Comparably high diversity was seen in both naive subsets, and much lower diversity in memory CD8+ cells. TRB CDR3s of CXCR3-positive naive cells were more hydrophobic than those of CXCR3-negative naive cells.

UMI-labeled 5' RACE TRB cDNA libraries were prepared from the cells. TCRdb re-called the 5' RACE reads and catalogs CDR3 proteins one per entry, DNA excluded. There are about 62,000 distinct CDR3 sequences in the sample, with around 4% held by the top ten. In regard to this clonotype: Its antigen is as yet unknown.

The CDR3 runs to 13 residues. The germline CDR1 and CDR2 sequences are MNHEY and SMNVEV (reference sequence). The sample was naive CXCR3- CD8+ T cells from blood. Subset defined: CD45RO-CCR7+CD27+CD95- naive CD8+ T cells lacking CXCR3 (TNR3-). The sequence was collected from a human donor in good health. Some clones in this sample may be carry-over from other donors' samples. This rearrangement joins TRBV27 to TRBJ2-7; absent DNA, TCRdb's TRBD2 call cannot be checked. CDR3 protein: CASSLSGERVQYF.